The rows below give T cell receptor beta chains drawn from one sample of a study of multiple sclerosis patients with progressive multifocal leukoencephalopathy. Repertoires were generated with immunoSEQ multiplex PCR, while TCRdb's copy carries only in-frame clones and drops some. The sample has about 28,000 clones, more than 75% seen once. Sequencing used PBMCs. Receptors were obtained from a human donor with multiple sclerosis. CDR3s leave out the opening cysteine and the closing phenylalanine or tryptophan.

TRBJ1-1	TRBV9	ASGGRNLNTEAF
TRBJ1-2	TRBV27	ATLPVGRDNYGYT
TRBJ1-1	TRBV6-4	ASSTDRNTEAF
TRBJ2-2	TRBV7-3	ASGQERLENTGELF
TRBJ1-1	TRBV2	ASRGTGPTEAF
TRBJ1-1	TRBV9	ASSVGTNTEAF
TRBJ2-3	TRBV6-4	ASSALRTSGTDTQY
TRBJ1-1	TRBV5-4	ASSPGTPSKAF
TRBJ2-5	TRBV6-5	ASSYGSKGAQY
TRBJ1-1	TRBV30	AWRSILNTEAF
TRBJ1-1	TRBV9	ASSAPGTLNTEAF
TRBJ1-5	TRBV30	AWSLDRGNQPQH
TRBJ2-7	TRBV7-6	ASSPYQGLAEQY
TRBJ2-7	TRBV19	ASSISGQGAYEQY
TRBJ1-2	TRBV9	ASSVGGSGYT
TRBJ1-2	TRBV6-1	ASSGGQLHYGYT
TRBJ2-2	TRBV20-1	SARGETQLF
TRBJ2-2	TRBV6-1	ASSWPGQGTGELF
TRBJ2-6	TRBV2	ASKKRRDRGRRDSGANVLT
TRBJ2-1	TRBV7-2	ASSLSGGAENEQF
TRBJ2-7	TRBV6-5	ASTLREGSWEQY
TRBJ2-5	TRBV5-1	ASSNATGALRAAQH
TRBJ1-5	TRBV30	AWSVGGLPWVNQPQH
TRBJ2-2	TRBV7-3	ASSWGTRNTGELF
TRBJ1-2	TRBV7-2	ASSLVEGAYGYT
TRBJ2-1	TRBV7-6	ASSTPGASGYNEQF
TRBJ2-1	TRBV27	ASKSQRFYNEQF
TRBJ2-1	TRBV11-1	ASSLGGTQEQF
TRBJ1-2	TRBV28	ASSLAGTPYGYT
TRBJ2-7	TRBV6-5	ASSLTPTGEQY
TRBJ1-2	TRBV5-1	ASSFGGMDGYT
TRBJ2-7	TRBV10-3	ATLGWEASYEQY
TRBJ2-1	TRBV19	ASSRLAGVLYNEQF
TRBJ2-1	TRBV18	ASSSATGIPYNEQF
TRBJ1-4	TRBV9	ASSVRPGLRNEKLF
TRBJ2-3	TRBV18	ASSPQLAGGSSTDTQY
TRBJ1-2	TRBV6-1	ASGRRAVTNYGYT
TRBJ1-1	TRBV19	ASSPSGGTEAF
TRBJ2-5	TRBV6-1	ASIDRGLQETQY